Listed below are T cell receptor beta chains from one sample, sequenced in a study of blood T cell repertoires in COVID-19. The method was immunoSEQ multiplex PCR; TCRdb's version includes in-frame clones alone and lacks a portion of them. Altogether more than 300,000 clones are present, about 91% being singletons, with the ten largest covering around 1.6%. Sequenced: peripheral blood. These receptors were taken from a woman between 25 and 40 years old with COVID-19, enrolled during active disease. CDR3s include the opening cysteine and the closing phenylalanine or tryptophan. D genes are given only for firm matches. A clone size is listed for some rows: how often the clone was seen (once, few, many), or a class if it is expanded.

clone_size | j_call | v_call | d_call | cdr3_nt | cdr3_aa
NA | TRBJ1-6 | TRBV6-5 | TRBD1 | TGTGCCAGCAGTTACTCCGACAGGGCCTATAATTCACCCCTCCACTTT | CASSYSDRAYNSPLHF
NA | TRBJ2-3 | TRBV5-1 | NA | TGCGCCAGCAGCTTGGCTTGGACGGGGGGCACAGATACGCAGTATTTT | CASSLAWTGGTDTQYF
NA | TRBJ1-3 | TRBV7-9 | NA | TGTGCCAGCAGCTTCCGGGTATCTGGAAACACCATATATTTT | CASSFRVSGNTIYF
NA | TRBJ1-1 | TRBV12-2 | NA | TGTGCAAGTCGCTTAAAATCCCAGACAGGTAATCGTTCCCCCCTCACTGAAGCTTTCTTT | CASRLKSQTGNRSPLTEAFF
NA | TRBJ1-5 | TRBV19 | NA | TGTGCCAGTACAGGGTATAGCAATCAGCCCCAGCATTTT | CASTGYSNQPQHF
once | TRBJ1-1 | TRBV18 | NA | TGTGCCAGCTCACCCTCGGAGAGGGGGACTGAAGCTTTCTTT | CASSPSERGTEAFF
NA | TRBJ2-2 | TRBV7-9 | NA | TGTGCCACTCCAGGAAAAACCGGGGAGCTGTTTTTT | CATPGKTGELFF
NA | TRBJ2-7 | TRBV6-9 | TRBD2 | TGTGCCAGCATCCCGGGACTAGGGGGTCCCTCCTACGAGCAGTACTTC | CASIPGLGGPSYEQYF
NA | TRBJ2-2 | TRBV5-1 | NA | TGCGCCAGCAGCTTGGCGGCAGGGCAGACCGGGGAGCTGTTTTTT | CASSLAAGQTGELFF
NA | TRBJ2-2 | TRBV11-1 | TRBD2 | TGTGCCAGCAGCCAAAGCGGGGGGGCTGACGGGGAGCTGTTTTTT | CASSQSGGADGELFF
NA | TRBJ2-5 | TRBV2 | TRBD1 | TGTGCCAGCAGAGTCGGGACAGGTGGGGAGACCCAGTACTTC | CASRVGTGGETQYF
NA | TRBJ2-7 | TRBV7-9 | NA | TGTGCCAGCAGCTTAGACCTAGCCTACGAGCAGTACTTC | CASSLDLAYEQYF
NA | TRBJ1-2 | TRBV2 | TRBD1 | TGTGCCAGCAGTGTGGACAGGGTTTATGGCTACACCTTC | CASSVDRVYGYTF
NA | TRBJ2-7 | TRBV30 | TRBD2 | TGTGCCTGGAGTGGATTACTAGCGGGGGTCAACGAGCAGTACTTC | CAWSGLLAGVNEQYF
once | TRBJ2-2 | TRBV7-9 | TRBD1 | TGTGCCAGCCAAGAAAGGACAGGGGGAACCGGGGAGCTGTTTTTT | CASQERTGGTGELFF
NA | TRBJ2-1 | TRBV2 | TRBD2 | TGTGCCAGCAGTGCTCGACTAGCGGAGTCTGAGCAGTTCTTC | CASSARLAESEQFF
NA | TRBJ1-2 | TRBV27 | NA | TGTGCCAGCAGTTTGTCTCGGAGAGCTAACTATGGCTACACCTTC | CASSLSRRANYGYTF
NA | TRBJ1-1 | TRBV10-1 | NA | TGCGCCAGCCAACAGGAACAGAACACTGAAGCTTTCTTT | CASQQEQNTEAFF
NA | TRBJ1-3 | TRBV3-1/TRBV3-2 | NA | TGTGCCAGCAGCCAATACCCACAGCGGGTTTCTGGAAACACCATATATTTT | CASSQYPQRVSGNTIYF
NA | TRBJ2-7 | TRBV6-5 | NA | TGTGCCAGCAGGGACATATACGAGCAGTACTTC | CASRDIYEQYF
NA | TRBJ1-2 | TRBV9 | NA | TGTGCCAGCAGCCCCACCGGGAACTATGGCTACACCTTC | CASSPTGNYGYTF
NA | TRBJ2-2 | TRBV6-6 | NA | TGTGCCAGCAGTCCCCTGGGAGGCGCGGGGGCGCCAACCGGGGAGCTGTTTTTT | CASSPLGGAGAPTGELFF
NA | TRBJ1-3 | TRBV15 | NA | TGTGCCACCAGCAGAGCCCGGCGGACTGGAAACACCATATATTTT | CATSRARRTGNTIYF
NA | TRBJ1-2 | TRBV7-9 | NA | TGTGCCAGCAGCCCACTGGAGGCCTATGGCTACACCTTC | CASSPLEAYGYTF
NA | TRBJ1-2 | TRBV6-5 | TRBD1 | TGTGCCAGCAGTTACTCCCGCCAGGGGGATGGCTACACCTTC | CASSYSRQGDGYTF
NA | TRBJ2-2 | TRBV7-8 | NA | TGTGCCAGCAGCTTAGTATCTGGGGAGATCCCCGGGGAGCTGTTTTTT | CASSLVSGEIPGELFF
few | TRBJ1-1 | TRBV10-3 | NA | TGTGCCATAAGAAAGGGGGTAGGGGACACTGAAGCTTTCTTT | CAIRKGVGDTEAFF
NA | TRBJ2-3 | TRBV5-4 | TRBD2 | TGTGCCAGCAGCTTGTCGGGGGGGCTCACAGATACGCAGTATTTT | CASSLSGGLTDTQYF
NA | TRBJ2-2 | TRBV19 | NA | TGTGCCAGTAGTGTGACAGCTCTGAACACCGGGGAGCTGTTTTTT | CASSVTALNTGELFF
NA | TRBJ2-1 | TRBV6-5 | NA | TGTGCCAGCAGTTACTCGAGATGGAGTGAGCAGTTCTTC | CASSYSRWSEQFF
NA | TRBJ2-5 | TRBV11-2 | NA | TGTGCCAGCAGCTTAGTGCGGGGGCGGTGGGAGACCCAGTACTTC | CASSLVRGRWETQYF
once | TRBJ2-7 | TRBV12-3/TRBV12-4 | NA | TGTGCCAGCAGTTTAGGCAGATACGAGCAGTACTTC | CASSLGRYEQYF
NA | TRBJ1-6 | TRBV6-6 | NA | TGTGCCAGCAGTTACTCAGGTCCTCCGGGGAATTCACCCCTCCACTTT | CASSYSGPPGNSPLHF
NA | TRBJ1-3 | TRBV6-5 | NA | TGTGCCAGCAGGGGGCTCTCCTCTGGAAACACCATATATTTT | CASRGLSSGNTIYF
NA | TRBJ2-3 | TRBV4-1 | TRBD2 | TGCGCCAGCAGCCAGCGGGGACTAGCTCCAGATACGCAGTATTTT | CASSQRGLAPDTQYF
few | TRBJ2-7 | TRBV6-1 | TRBD1 | TGTGCCAGCAGTGATCCCGGGACAGGCTACGAGCAGTACTTC | CASSDPGTGYEQYF
NA | TRBJ1-4 | TRBV29-1 | NA | TGCAGCGCCTCAGGAGGGGCTAATGAAAAACTGTTTTTT | CSASGGANEKLFF
NA | TRBJ1-6 | TRBV4-2 | NA | TGTGCCAGCAGCCAAGTCGGGACAAAGGATTCACCCCTCCACTTT | CASSQVGTKDSPLHF
NA | TRBJ2-3 | TRBV6-5 | NA | TGTGCCACCGCCCTAGGACAAACAGATACGCAGTATTTT | CATALGQTDTQYF
NA | TRBJ1-1 | TRBV12-3/TRBV12-4 | TRBD1 | TGTGCCAGCACCCTGGGACAGGGAATAGCTTTCTTT | CASTLGQGIAFF
NA | TRBJ2-7 | TRBV29-1 | TRBD1 | TGCAGCGTTCAAGCCGGGACAGGGGTGGCCTACGAGCAGTACTTC | CSVQAGTGVAYEQYF
NA | TRBJ1-4 | TRBV7-9 | TRBD1 | TGTGCCAGCAGCCGAGGGTTGGGACAGTACAGTAATGAAAAACTGTTTTTT | CASSRGLGQYSNEKLFF